This T cell receptor (beta chain) was identified in a study of regulatory T cells in long-lasting Graves disease. Regarding the study as a whole: Newly diagnosed disease favored TRBV20-1 and TRBJ2-1 over persistent disease.

Concerning this clonotype itself: What it recognizes is unknown.

CDR3 size: 14 residues. In germline, CDR1 is WSHSY, CDR2 SAAADI. V lost 9 bases and J lost 4, with 18 bases in between. Time point meaning: newly diagnosed GD, antithyroid drugs for less than 3 months. Extracted RNA from PBMCs served as the source of the TCR library. In building TCR beta libraries, iRepertoire HTBI primers were used together with Arm-PCR of CDR3 regions. From the multiplex PCR reads, TCRdb called clonotypes with MiXCR, one entry per CDR3 protein. The table lists hundreds of thousands of distinct CDR3 sequences, roughly 15% of them singletons. This sample was shared with a second study, whose subject was T cells in Graves' hyperthyroidism and ophthalmopathy.

This clonotype originated in a woman aged 25-40 years with Graves disease. The specimen was peripheral blood mononuclear cells (PBMCs), collected at new diagnosis, from a patient treated with antithyroid drugs. J is TRBJ1-2 and V is TRBV10-2, with a weak D call TRBD1 (6 bases). The CDR3 DNA follows: TGCGCCAGTAGTAAAACAGGGAGCGGCTATGGCTACACCTTC. Protein product: CASSKTGSGYGYTF.